A selection of T cell receptor beta chains follows, all from one sample in a study of cytomegalovirus exposure and HLA in healthy donors. Using immunoSEQ multiplex PCR, the repertoire was profiled, and TCRdb retains in-frame clones only, with some absent. The table has roughly 70,000 clones, approximately 97% seen once. Source material: PBMCs. These receptors were obtained from a man aged 18 to 29 in good health and CMV-seronegative. The CDR3 runs from the conserved cysteine through the conserved F or W. D genes are given only for firm matches. Clone size is given for some rows only: seen once, a few or many times, or a class if the clone is expanded.

clone_size j_call d_call v_call cdr3_aa
. TRBJ2-1 TRBD1 TRBV28 CASGTAVYNEQFF
. TRBJ1-2 . TRBV19 CASSTSGIHYGYTF
. TRBJ2-1 . TRBV13 CASATAYNEQFF
. TRBJ2-7 . TRBV6-5 CASSYGAGDAKQYF
medium-sized TRBJ1-1 . TRBV7-9 CASSSQGRGPLEAFF
. TRBJ2-2 . TRBV12-5 CASGLVPDTGELFF
once TRBJ2-1 TRBD1 TRBV6-1 CASSGPGQGRNEQFF
. TRBJ1-1 TRBD1 TRBV19 CASMGQPFGTEAFF
few TRBJ2-1 TRBD1 TRBV7-6 CASSPGTGGPLDEQFF
once TRBJ2-7 TRBD2 TRBV27 CASRGLAGGYEQYF
. TRBJ2-1 . TRBV10-1 CASPTPKRQEGYNEQFF
. TRBJ2-7 . TRBV13 CASSGSETETTYEQYF
. TRBJ2-7 TRBD1 TRBV9 CASSVVQGAWEQYF
. TRBJ1-2 . TRBV30 CAWSVQEAYGYTF
. TRBJ1-1 . TRBV11-1 CASSLAGRGMPEAFF
. TRBJ2-6 . TRBV6-4 CASSDLPGVPGANVLTF
once TRBJ1-2 . TRBV6-5 CASSAKFYGYTF